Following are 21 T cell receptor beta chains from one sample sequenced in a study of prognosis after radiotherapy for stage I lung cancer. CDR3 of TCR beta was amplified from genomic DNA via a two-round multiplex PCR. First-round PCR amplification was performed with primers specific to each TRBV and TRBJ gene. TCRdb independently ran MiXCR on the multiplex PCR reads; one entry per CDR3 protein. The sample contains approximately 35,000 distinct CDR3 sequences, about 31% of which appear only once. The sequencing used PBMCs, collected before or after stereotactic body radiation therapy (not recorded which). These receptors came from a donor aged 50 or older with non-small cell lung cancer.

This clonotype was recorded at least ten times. CDR3 coding DNA: TGTGCCAGCAGCCATCCCGGCTCTCTTTTCTACGAGCAGTACTTC. Its translation: CASSHPGSLFYEQYF. The chain carries TRBV14 and TRBJ2-7; D gene uncertain. Trimming shortened V by 3 bases and J by 3 bases, and 15 bases separated the two germline ends. CDR1 and CDR2 from the germline V gene are SGHDN and FVKESK. This CDR3 is 15 amino acids long.

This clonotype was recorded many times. The CDR3 spells CAISESLGGHGYTF. The CDR3 DNA sequence: TGTGCCATCAGTGAGTCGTTAGGGGGTCATGGCTACACCTTC. V is TRBV10-3 and J is TRBJ1-2; the D gene is possibly TRBD1 (6 bases). CDR1 is ENHRY, CDR2 SYGVKD, per germline. V lost 0 bases, J lost 6 bases, and 11 bases lay in between. The CDR3 consists of 14 residues.

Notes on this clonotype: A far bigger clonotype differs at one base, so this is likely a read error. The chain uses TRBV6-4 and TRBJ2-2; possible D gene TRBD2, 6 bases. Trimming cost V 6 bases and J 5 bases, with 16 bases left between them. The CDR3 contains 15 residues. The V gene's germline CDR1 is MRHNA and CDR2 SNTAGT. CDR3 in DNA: TGTGCCAGCAGGGGCTCATCGGGGGATACCGGGGAGCTGTTTTTT. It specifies CASRGSSGDTGELFF.

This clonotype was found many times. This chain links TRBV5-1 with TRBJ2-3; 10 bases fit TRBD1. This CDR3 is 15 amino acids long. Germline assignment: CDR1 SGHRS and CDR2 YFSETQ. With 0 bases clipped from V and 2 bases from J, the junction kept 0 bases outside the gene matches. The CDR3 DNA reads TGCGCCAGCAGCTTGGGACAGGGGGCCACAGATACGCAGTATTTT. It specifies CASSLGQGATDTQYF.

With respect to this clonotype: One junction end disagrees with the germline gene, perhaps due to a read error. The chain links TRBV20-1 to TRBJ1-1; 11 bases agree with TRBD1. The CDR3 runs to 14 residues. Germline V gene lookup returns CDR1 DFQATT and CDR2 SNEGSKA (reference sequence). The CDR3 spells CSARDGQGATEDFF. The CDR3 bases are TGCAGTGCTAGAGACGGACAGGGGGCGACCGAAGATTTCTTT.

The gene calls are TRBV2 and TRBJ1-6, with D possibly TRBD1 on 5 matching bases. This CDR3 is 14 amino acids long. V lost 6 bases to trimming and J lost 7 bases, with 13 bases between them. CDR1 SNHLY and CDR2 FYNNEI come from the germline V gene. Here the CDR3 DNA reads TGTGCCAGCAGAGAACAGGTAATCAATTCACCCCTCCACTTT. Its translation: CASREQVINSPLHF. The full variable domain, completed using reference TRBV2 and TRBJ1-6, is EPEVTQTPSHQVTQMGQEVILRCVPISNHLYFYWYRQILGQKVEFLVSFYNNEISEKSEIFDDQFSVERPDGSNFTLKIRSTKLEDSAMYFCASREQVINSPLHFGNGTRLTVT.

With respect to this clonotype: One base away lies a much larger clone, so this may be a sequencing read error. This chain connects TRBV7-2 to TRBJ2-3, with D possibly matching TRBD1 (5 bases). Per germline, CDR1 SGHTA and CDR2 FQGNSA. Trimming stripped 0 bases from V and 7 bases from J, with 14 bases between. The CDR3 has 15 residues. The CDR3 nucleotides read TGTGCCAGCAGCTTAGCCAGGACATTCGGGTATACGCAGTATTTT. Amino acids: CASSLARTFGYTQYF.

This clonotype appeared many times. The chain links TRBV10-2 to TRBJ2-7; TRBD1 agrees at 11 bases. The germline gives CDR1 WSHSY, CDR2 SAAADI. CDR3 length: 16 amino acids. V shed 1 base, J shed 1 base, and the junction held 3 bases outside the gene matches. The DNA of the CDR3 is TGCGCCAGCAGTGAGTTAGGACAGGGGGCTTCCTACGAGCAGTACTTC. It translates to CASSELGQGASYEQYF.

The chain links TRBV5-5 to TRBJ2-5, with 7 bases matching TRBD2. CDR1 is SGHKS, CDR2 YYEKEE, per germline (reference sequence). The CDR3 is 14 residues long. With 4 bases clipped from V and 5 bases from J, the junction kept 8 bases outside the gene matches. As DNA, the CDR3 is TGTGCCAGCAGCCCGGGGGGATTCCGGGAGACCCAGTACTTC. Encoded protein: CASSPGGFRETQYF.

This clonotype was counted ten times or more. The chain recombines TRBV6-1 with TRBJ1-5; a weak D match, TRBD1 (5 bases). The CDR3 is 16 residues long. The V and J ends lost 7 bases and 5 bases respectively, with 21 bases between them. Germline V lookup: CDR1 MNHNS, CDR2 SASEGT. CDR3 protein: CASKGTVGGEYQPQHF. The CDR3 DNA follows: TGTGCCAGCAAGGGTACCGTGGGGGGGGAATATCAGCCCCAGCATTTT.

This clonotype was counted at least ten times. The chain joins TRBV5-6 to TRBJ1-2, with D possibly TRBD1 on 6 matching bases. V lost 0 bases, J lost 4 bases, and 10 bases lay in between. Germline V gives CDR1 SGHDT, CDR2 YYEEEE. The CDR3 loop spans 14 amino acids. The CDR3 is CASSLEQGLYGYTF. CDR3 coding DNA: TGTGCCAGCAGCTTGGAACAGGGCCTCTATGGCTACACCTTC. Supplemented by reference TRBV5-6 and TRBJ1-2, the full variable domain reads DAGVTQSPTHLIKTRGQQVTLRCSPKSGHDTVSWYQQALGQGPQFIFQYYEEEERQRGNFPDRFSGHQFPNYSSELNVNALLLGDSALYLCASSLEQGLYGYTFGSGTRLTVV.

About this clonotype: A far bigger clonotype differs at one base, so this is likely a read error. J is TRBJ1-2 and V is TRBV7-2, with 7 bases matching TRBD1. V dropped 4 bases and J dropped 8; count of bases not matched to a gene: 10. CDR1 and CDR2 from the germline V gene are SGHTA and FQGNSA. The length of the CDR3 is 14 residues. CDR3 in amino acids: CASSWGAEQGGYTF. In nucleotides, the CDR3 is TGTGCCAGCAGCTGGGGGGCAGAACAGGGGGGCTACACCTTC.

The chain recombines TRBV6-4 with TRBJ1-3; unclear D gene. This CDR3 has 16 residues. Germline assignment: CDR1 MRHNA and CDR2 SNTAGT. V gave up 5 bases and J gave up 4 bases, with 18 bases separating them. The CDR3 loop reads CASSWFLGGGGNTIYF. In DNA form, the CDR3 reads TGTGCCAGCAGTTGGTTTTTAGGAGGAGGGGGAAACACCATATATTTT.

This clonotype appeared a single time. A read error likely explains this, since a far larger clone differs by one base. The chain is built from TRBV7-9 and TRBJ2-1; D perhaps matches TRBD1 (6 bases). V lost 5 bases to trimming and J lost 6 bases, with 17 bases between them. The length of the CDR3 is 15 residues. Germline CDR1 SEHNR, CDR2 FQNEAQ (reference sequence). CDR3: CASSPPVQGPNEQFF. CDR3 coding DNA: TGTGCCAGCAGCCCACCGGTACAGGGACCCAATGAGCAGTTCTTC.

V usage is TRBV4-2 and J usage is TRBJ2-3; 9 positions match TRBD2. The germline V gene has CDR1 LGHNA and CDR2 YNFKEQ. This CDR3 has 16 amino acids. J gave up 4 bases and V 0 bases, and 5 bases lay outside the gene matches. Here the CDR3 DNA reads TGTGCCAGCAGCCAAGATTTAGCGGGAGCGTCAGATACGCAGTATTTT. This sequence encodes CASSQDLAGASDTQYF.

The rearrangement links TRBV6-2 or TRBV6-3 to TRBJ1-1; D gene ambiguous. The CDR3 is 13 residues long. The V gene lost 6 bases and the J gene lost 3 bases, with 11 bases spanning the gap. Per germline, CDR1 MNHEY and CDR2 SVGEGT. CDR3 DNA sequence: TGTGCCAGCAGCTCTGGAGTATACACTGAAGCTTTCTTT. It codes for CASSSGVYTEAFF.

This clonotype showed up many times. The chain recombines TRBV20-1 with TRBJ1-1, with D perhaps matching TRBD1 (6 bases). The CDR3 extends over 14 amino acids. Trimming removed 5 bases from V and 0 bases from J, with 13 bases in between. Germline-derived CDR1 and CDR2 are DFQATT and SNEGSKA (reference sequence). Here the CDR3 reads CSAAYGGLNTEAFF. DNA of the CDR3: TGCAGTGCTGCGTATGGGGGCTTGAACACTGAAGCTTTCTTT.

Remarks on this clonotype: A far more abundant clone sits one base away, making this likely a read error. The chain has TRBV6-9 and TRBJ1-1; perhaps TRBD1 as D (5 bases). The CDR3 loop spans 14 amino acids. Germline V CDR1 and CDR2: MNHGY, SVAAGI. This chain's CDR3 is CSSSSPWGDSEAFF. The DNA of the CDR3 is TGTTCCAGCAGTTCCCCCTGGGGGGACTCTGAAGCTTTCTTT.

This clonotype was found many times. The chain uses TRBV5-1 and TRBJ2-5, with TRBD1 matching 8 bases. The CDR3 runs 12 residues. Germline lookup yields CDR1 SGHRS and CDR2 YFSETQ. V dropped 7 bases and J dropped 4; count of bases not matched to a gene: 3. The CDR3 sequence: CASGQGSETQYF. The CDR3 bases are TGCGCCAGCGGACAGGGTTCAGAGACCCAGTACTTC.

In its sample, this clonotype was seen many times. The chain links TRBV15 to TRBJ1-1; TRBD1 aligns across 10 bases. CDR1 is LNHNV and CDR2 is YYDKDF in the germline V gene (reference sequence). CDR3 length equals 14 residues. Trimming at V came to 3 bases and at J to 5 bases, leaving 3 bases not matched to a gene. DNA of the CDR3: TGTGCCACCAGCAGTGGGACAGGGGCAACTGAAGCTTTCTTT. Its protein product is CATSSGTGATEAFF.

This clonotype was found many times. CDR3 region: CSALSGTGGHNEQFF. CDR3 nucleotides: TGCAGTGCACTATCCGGGACAGGGGGCCACAATGAGCAGTTCTTC. This chain connects TRBV20-1 to TRBJ2-1, with 12 bases that match TRBD1. CDR1 is DFQATT, CDR2 SNEGSKA, per germline (reference sequence). After removal of 6 bases from V and 5 bases from J, the junction contained 8 bases not matched to a gene. CDR3 length: 15 amino acids.